The source of this T cell receptor beta chain is a study of T cells in Graves' hyperthyroidism and ophthalmopathy (dated by TCRdb to between 2019 and 2020). With regard to the full study: Peripheral blood was collected at initial diagnosis, before any treatment. To identify TCR V-J signatures that set the groups apart, the researchers used a discovery cohort of about a hundred patients, made up of 43 with Graves' ophthalmopathy and approximately 57 with stable Graves' hyperthyroidism. Prospective prediction of ophthalmopathy was tested in an independent validation cohort consisting of about 20 hyperthyroidism patients and approximately 16 patients who later progressed to ophthalmopathy. For training and testing, the roughly 100 patients in the discovery cohort were randomly divided in a 7:3 ratio. In addition, the study compared T-cell repertoires in thyroid tissue and in blood from over 5 Graves' hyperthyroidism patients. After blood sampling, hyperthyroidism patients were treated with methimazole at a starting dose of 30 mg daily, and ophthalmopathy patients were treated with high-dose intravenous methylprednisolone. The paper reports TCR Vbeta CDR3 sequencing of more than 120 peripheral blood samples: around 45 ophthalmopathy, around 80 hyperthyroidism and roughly 17 progressor patients.

Unmatched junction bases come to 14, with V trimmed by 0 bases and J by 7 bases. Reading the germline V gene gives CDR1 MGHRA and CDR2 YSYEKL. Counted from cysteine to phenylalanine, this CDR3 has 18 amino acids. The entry retains the CDR3 DNA only, 54 bases that are in frame from base 1. Overall results and qualifications from the work: A model built on a 13 V-J signature distinguished ophthalmopathy from stable hyperthyroidism, reaching 85% to 90% sensitivity and around 81% specificity in cross-validation and 80%/75% in testing. Most expanded thyroid clonotypes (frequency above 0.001) were also found in blood, which suggests that blood repertoires may mirror thyroid immune responses. In validation, the model predicted progression to ophthalmopathy a median of roughly six months before onset, with roughly 71% sensitivity and 72.22% specificity. Sample size was not statistically predetermined, and blinding of investigators to group allocation was not performed.

The TCR beta CDR3 regions were amplified from RNA transcripts. A first-round RT-PCR of the TCR CDR3 used the HTBI primer set with the Qiagen OneStep RT-PCR kit. The libraries were constructed in a second round of multiplex PCR and then size-selected and purified. Libraries were sequenced paired-end with 100 bp reads on an Illumina HiSeq2000. The authors' pipeline ran thus. SOAPnuke was used to process the raw data, throwing out any read that contained adapters or uncalled bases, had a mean Phred below 15, or lacked an exact constant-primer or identifier match. COPE v1.2.5 was used to merge the high-quality paired reads, and each unique nucleotide sequence was defined as a clonotype. Clonotypes were aligned to IMGT TRBV, TRBD and TRBJ reference segments using MiTCR v1.1. The analysis included only V-J combinations with a frequency above 0.0001, which together covered 99% to 99.2% of the repertoires. The TCS score was defined as F50 (clonal expansion) divided by E x V (chaos), with BLOSUM62-based TCRdist calculated between CDR3 peptides within each V-J. Welch's t-statistics and random forest reduced roughly 500 V-J features to about 12, which were used in a naive Bayes classifier (R e1071). TCRdb trimmed public reads at Q25 via fastp, called clones via MiXCR and kept in-frame beta chains. Records with the same CDR3 protein are collapsed into one entry carrying the most frequent genes and DNA. It is TCRdb's table, rather than the study itself, that gives the V and J calls and clone size. The sample table contains about 740,000 distinct CDR3 sequences; only one count was recorded for around 15% of them. The top ten hold 10% of the sample.

A patient counted as having stable Graves' hyperthyroidism if no progression to ophthalmopathy occurred over 18 months of follow-up. Hyperthyroidism patients were newly diagnosed, had a disease duration of under 2 months, and were aged 18 to 65 years. Patients with uncontrolled infections, other autoimmune diseases, pregnancy or lactation were excluded. Diagnoses were established on the basis of clinical symptoms, serum thyroxine and TRAb, thyroid ultrasound, and orbital computed tomography. Ficoll-Paque density gradient centrifugation was used to isolate PBMCs from under 11 ml of fresh peripheral blood. Total RNA was extracted with Trizol reagent, and quality was checked on an Agilent 2100 Bioanalyzer. This clonotype was seen more than once but under ten times. Its binding antigen is unknown. No base quality values were provided; no much bigger clone lies one nucleotide off.

Material: blood. The chain was built from TRBV4-1 and TRBJ2-1, and 8 junctional nucleotides match TRBD2. This TCR was recovered from a woman aged 18 to 35 with Graves' hyperthyroidism. The CDR3 sequence is CASSQDGPQGGRRNEQFF. The bases read TGCGCCAGCAGCCAAGATGGCCCCCAAGGCGGGAGGAGAAATGAGCAGTTCTTC.